The clone carrying this T cell receptor (beta chain) has just a few counts. What it binds is not known. PCR was performed using 60 Vbeta and 13 Jbeta primers. Assay: immunoSEQ multiplex PCR; the TCRdb copy retains only in-frame clones and omits some. The table has about 130,000 clones, about 74% seen once. This entry belongs to a study of cytomegalovirus exposure and HLA in healthy donors. The study's findings and limits: Highest at DRB1 and lowest at HLA-C, TCR association rates differed among HLA loci in a later analysis. Through in vitro validation, a few CMV-associated chains were shown to be specific for CMV antigens. A previous analysis found most TCR beta V segments productive roughly 90% or roughly 30% of the time. As a later analysis showed, several of the most significant clusters appeared to be linked to common viral pathogens.

Per the germline V gene, CDR1 is WSHSY and CDR2 is SAAADI. The CDR3 sequence is 13 residues long. Trimming left V 3 bases short and J 6 bases short, with 11 bases between. The genes are TRBV10-2 and TRBJ1-1, with D unresolved. Sequences were obtained from PBMCs. The sequence derives from a woman aged 60-70 years in good health and CMV-seronegative. The CDR3 sequence: CASSEDPRAEAFF. The CDR3 DNA reads TGCGCCAGCAGTGAAGACCCCCGGGCTGAAGCTTTCTTT.